The sequence of this T cell receptor beta chain was determined in a study of T cells after somatic rescue of genetic block. Data came from immunoSEQ multiplex PCR; TCRdb stores just in-frame clones and leaves some out. This sample has more than 65,000 clones, with approximately 91% found just once. V was clipped by 0 bases and J by 3 bases, with 12 bases between them. CDR3 length: 15 residues. CDR1 is SGHNT and CDR2 is YYREEE in the germline V gene (reference sequence). This TCR was sampled from a man aged 30-40 years. The specimen sequenced was peripheral blood mononuclear cells (PBMCs). The V gene is TRBV5-4, the J gene TRBJ1-1; unclear D gene. CDR3 amino acids: CASSLGSSRDTEAFF. As DNA, the CDR3 is TGTGCCAGCAGCTTGGGCTCTTCCCGAGACACTGAAGCTTTCTTT.